This T cell receptor beta chain is drawn from a study of cytomegalovirus exposure and HLA in healthy donors. Some clones are missing from TCRdb's copy, which holds only in-frame ones; the method was immunoSEQ multiplex PCR. The sample holds more than 95,000 clones, approximately 94% seen once. The V end lost 5 bases, the J end lost 6 bases, and 8 bases lay between the germline ends. The CDR3 length is 12 residues. Germline CDR1 is LNHDA and CDR2 is SQIVND (reference sequence). This receptor was identified in a woman between 18 and 30 years old in good health and CMV-seronegative. Material: PBMCs. This sequence joins TRBV19 and TRBJ1-5; D is uncertain. CDR3 loop: CASSAFGQPQHF. The CDR3 DNA reads TGTGCCAGTAGTGCATTCGGTCAGCCCCAGCATTTT.